Listed below are T cell receptor beta chains from one sample, sequenced in a study of identical twins. TCRdb re-called the 5' RACE reads through MiXCR, storing one row per CDR3 protein. The table lists 400,000 to 500,000 distinct CDR3 sequences, 13% to 15% of them singletons. The same sample was also studied in work on yellow fever vaccine responses in identical twins.

Sequences were obtained from CD4+ T cells sorted from blood. These receptor sequences come from a young woman in good health. CDR3s leave out the opening cysteine and the closing phenylalanine or tryptophan. The order of the fields is V gene, J gene, CDR3 protein.

>TRBV20-1|TRBJ1-6
SARVGQGNSPLH
>TRBV14|TRBJ2-7
ASSSDRNMRY
>TRBV3-1|TRBJ1-2
ASCRKVQGNYGYT
>TRBV5-1|TRBJ1-2
ASSPAGRPNYGYT
>TRBV4-2|TRBJ2-1
ASSYSILAYNEQF
>TRBV25-1|TRBJ1-4
ASSELAEKNEKLF
>TRBV3-1|TRBJ2-7
ASTQGGGGYEQY
>TRBV10-2|TRBJ2-1
ASSGGLGGEQF
>TRBV7-2|TRBJ2-1
ASSLHLTGKIEQF
>TRBV20-1|TRBJ2-1
SASNPARGGDEQF
>TRBV2|TRBJ2-2
ASRDSGLTGELF
>TRBV7-8|TRBJ2-5
ASSLVVRAETQY
>TRBV15|TRBJ2-1
ATEIAGGNEQF
>TRBV6-1|TRBJ2-4
ASSATGGGIQY
>TRBV4-1|TRBJ2-7
ASAVQDFSYEQY
>TRBV24-1|TRBJ2-3
ATSDPGRQGADTQY
>TRBV7-2|TRBJ1-5
ASSTQGVGQPQH
>TRBV5-4|TRBJ2-1
ASSLVRTHNEQF
>TRBV7-3|TRBJ2-2
ASSVYRESRAGELF
>TRBV11-2|TRBJ2-1
ASSLRDYVYNEQF
>TRBV20-1|TRBJ2-1
SAPQRDRGDWNEQF
>TRBV6-4|TRBJ1-2
ASSDSPGRSSGYT
>TRBV12-3/TRBV12-4|TRBJ2-7
ASSLKTGESYEQY
>TRBV7-2|TRBJ2-1
ASSSRGQVEQF
>TRBV24-1|TRBJ2-3
ATSEALDTQY
>TRBV4-1|TRBJ1-1
ASSQDRVRSTEAF
>TRBV30|TRBJ1-6
AWRGQGEGSPLH
>TRBV27|TRBJ2-7
ASSSTEYSYEQY
>TRBV5-1|TRBJ2-1
ASSLVAEGNNEQF
>TRBV11-2|TRBJ2-5
ASSYGSPGETQY
>TRBV7-2|TRBJ2-5
ASSLAQGIKTQY
>TRBV20-1|TRBJ1-6
SASYGTGTNSPLH
>TRBV20-1|TRBJ2-1
SGSRGDEQF
>TRBV28|TRBJ2-5
ASSLWQREGRETQY
>TRBV6-5|TRBJ2-4
ASSSLTSGRVIQY
>TRBV28|TRBJ2-7
ASTRDRSPREQY
>TRBV12-3/TRBV12-4|TRBJ1-6
ASSSTGGHSPLH
>TRBV29-1|TRBJ2-5
SVGLSETQY
>TRBV12-3/TRBV12-4|TRBJ2-2
ASSQSGGSTGELF
>TRBV6-1|TRBJ2-5
ASSGSQFKQETQY
>TRBV7-2|TRBJ2-7
ASSLGEPRSSYEQY
>TRBV29-1|TRBJ2-1
SVDQDRAVNNEQF